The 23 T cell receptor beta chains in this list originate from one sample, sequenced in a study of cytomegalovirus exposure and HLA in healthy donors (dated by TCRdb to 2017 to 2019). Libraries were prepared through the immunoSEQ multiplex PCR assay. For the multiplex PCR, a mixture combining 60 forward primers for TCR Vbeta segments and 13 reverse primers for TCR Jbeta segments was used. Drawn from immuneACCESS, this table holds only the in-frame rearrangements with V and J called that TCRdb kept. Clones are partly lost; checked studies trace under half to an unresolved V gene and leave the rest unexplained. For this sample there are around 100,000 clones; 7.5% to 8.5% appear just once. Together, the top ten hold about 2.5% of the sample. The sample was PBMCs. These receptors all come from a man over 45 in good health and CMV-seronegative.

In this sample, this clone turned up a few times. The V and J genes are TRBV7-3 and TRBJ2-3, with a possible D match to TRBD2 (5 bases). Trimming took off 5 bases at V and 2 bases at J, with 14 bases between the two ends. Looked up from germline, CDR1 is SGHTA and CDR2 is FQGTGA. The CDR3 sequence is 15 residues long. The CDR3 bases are TGTGCCAGCAGCCGAATTGGACTTTTCACAGATACGCAGTATTTT. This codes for CASSRIGLFTDTQYF.

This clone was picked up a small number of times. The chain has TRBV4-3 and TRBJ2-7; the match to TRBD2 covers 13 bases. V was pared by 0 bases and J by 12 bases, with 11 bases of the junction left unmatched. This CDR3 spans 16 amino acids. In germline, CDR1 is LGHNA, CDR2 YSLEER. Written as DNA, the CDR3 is TGCGCCAGCAGCCAAGACGTCACTAGCGGGAGGGTAAGGTGGTACTTC. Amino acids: CASSQDVTSGRVRWYF.

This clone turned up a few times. CDR3 nucleotides: TGTGCCAGCAGGGCGGCATCTTATAGCAATCAGCCCCAGCATTTT. Encoded protein: CASRAASYSNQPQHF. The chain carries TRBV2 and TRBJ1-5; D is uncertain. The V and J ends lost 6 bases and 0 bases respectively, with 12 bases between them. CDR1 and CDR2 from the germline V gene are SNHLY and FYNNEI. CDR3 length equals 15 residues.

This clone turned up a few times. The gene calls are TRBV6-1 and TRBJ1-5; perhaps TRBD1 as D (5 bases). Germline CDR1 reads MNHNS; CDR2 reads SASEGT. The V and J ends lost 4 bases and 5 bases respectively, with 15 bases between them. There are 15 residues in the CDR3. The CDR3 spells CASSGGRVNDQPQHF. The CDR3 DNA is TGTGCCAGCAGTGGGGGCAGGGTGAATGATCAGCCCCAGCATTTT.

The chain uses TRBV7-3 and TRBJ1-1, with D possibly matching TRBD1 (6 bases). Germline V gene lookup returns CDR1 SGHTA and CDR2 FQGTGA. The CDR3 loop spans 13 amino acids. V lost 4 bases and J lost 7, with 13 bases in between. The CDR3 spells CASSSQTGFEAFF. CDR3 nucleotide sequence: TGTGCCAGCAGCTCCCAGACAGGCTTTGAAGCTTTCTTT.

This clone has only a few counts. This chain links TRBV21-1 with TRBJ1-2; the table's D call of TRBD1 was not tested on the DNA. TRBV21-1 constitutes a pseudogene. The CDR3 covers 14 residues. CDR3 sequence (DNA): TGTGCCAGCAGCAGGTTCCCGACAGAACCTGGCTACACCTTC. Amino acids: CASSRFPTEPGYTF.

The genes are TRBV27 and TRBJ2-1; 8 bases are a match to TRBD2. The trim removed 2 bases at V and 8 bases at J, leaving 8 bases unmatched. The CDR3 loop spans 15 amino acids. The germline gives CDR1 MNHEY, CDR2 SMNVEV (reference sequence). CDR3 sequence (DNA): TGTGCCAGCAGTTTAAATTTAGCGGGAAACGATGAGCAGTTCTTC. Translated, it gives CASSLNLAGNDEQFF.

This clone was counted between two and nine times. DNA for the CDR3: TGTGCCAGCAGCTTATCGGGGGGTATAGAGACCCAGTACTTC. Translated: CASSLSGGIETQYF. The chain uses TRBV7-2 and TRBJ2-5, with 7 bases that match TRBD2. Germline CDR1 SGHTA, CDR2 FQGNSA. This CDR3 contains 14 residues. Germline trimming cut 2 bases from V and 4 bases from J; bases unmatched to any gene: 4.

Here the CDR3 DNA reads TGTGCCAGCAGTTACTGGGGGACAGGGGATGGCTACACCTTC. Encoded protein: CASSYWGTGDGYTF. The rearrangement joins TRBV6-5 to TRBJ1-2; 10 nucleotides agree with TRBD1. Per germline, CDR1 MNHEY and CDR2 SVGAGI. V was clipped by 1 base and J by 6 bases; unmatched bases: 2. The CDR3 covers 14 residues.

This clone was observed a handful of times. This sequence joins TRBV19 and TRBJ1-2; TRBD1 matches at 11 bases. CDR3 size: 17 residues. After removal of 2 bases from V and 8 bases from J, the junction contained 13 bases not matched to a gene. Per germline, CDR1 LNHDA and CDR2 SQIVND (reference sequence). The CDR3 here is CASSIFTSGTGGSGYTF. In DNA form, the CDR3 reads TGTGCCAGTAGTATATTCACCTCCGGGACAGGGGGATCCGGCTACACCTTC.

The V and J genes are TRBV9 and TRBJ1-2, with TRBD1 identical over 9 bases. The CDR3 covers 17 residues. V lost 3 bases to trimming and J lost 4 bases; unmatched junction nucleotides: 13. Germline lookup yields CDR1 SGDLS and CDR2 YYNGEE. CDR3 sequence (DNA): TGTGCCAGCAGCGGTAGGACAGGGGTTTATGGATCCTATGGCTACACCTTC. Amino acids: CASSGRTGVYGSYGYTF.

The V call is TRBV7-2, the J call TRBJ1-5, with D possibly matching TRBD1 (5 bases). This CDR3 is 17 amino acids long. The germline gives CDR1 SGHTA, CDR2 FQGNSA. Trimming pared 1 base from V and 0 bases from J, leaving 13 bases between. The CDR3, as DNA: TGTGCCAGCAGCTTAGGATACAGGTCCTATAGCAATCAGCCCCAGCATTTT. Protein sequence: CASSLGYRSYSNQPQHF.

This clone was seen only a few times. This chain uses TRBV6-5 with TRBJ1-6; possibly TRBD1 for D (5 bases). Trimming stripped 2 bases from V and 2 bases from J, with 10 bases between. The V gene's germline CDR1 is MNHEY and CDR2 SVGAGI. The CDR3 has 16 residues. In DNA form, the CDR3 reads TGTGCCAGCAGTTACAGCGGGGGGGCCTATAATTCACCCCTCCACTTT. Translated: CASSYSGGAYNSPLHF.

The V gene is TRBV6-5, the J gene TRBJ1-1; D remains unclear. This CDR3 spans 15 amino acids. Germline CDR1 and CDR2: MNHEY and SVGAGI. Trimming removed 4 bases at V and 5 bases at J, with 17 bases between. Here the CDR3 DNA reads TGTGCCAGCAGTTCCGAACTCATGGGGAGGACTGAAGCTTTCTTT. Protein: CASSSELMGRTEAFF.

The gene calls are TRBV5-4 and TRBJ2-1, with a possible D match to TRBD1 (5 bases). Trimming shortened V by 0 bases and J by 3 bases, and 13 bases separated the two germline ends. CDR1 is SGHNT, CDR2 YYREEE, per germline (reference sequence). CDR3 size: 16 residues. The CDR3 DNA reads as TGTGCCAGCAGCTTGGCCAGGGCTATTCACTACAATGAGCAGTTCTTC. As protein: CASSLARAIHYNEQFF.

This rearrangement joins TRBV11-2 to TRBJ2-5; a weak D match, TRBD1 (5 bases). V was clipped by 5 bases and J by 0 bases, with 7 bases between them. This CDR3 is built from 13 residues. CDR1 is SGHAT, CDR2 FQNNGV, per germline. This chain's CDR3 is CASSPDNQETQYF. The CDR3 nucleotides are TGTGCCAGCAGCCCGGACAACCAAGAGACCCAGTACTTC.

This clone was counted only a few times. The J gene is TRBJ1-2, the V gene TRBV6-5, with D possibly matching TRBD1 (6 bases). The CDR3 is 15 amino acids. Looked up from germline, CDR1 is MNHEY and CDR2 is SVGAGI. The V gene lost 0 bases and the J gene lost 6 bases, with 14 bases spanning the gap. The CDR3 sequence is CASSYSGQGTDGYTF. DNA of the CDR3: TGTGCCAGCAGTTACTCGGGGCAGGGGACCGATGGCTACACCTTC.

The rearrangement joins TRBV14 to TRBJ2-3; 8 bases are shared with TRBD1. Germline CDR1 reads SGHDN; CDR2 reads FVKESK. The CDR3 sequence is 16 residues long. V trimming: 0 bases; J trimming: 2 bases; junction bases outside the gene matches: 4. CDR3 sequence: CASSQELQGVTDTQYF. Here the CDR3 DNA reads TGTGCCAGCAGCCAAGAACTACAGGGGGTCACAGATACGCAGTATTTT.

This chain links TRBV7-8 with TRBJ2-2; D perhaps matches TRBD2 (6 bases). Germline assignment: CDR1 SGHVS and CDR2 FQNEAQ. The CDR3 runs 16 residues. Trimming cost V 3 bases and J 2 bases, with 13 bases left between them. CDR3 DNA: TGTGCCAGCAGCTTGGGGCTAGCGAGAAACACCGGGGAGCTGTTTTTT. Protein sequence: CASSLGLARNTGELFF.

The chain's CDR3 is CASSRMGDRVYEQYF. CDR3 DNA: TGTGCCAGCAGCCGTATGGGGGACAGGGTCTACGAGCAGTACTTC. The chain recombines TRBV5-4 with TRBJ2-7; 9 nucleotides line up with TRBD1. Germline V gene sequence: CDR1 SGHNT, CDR2 YYREEE (reference sequence). Trimming took 4 bases from V and 3 from J; bases not matched to a gene: 8. The CDR3 runs 15 residues. The full variable domain, completed using reference TRBV5-4 and TRBJ2-7, is ETGVTQSPTHLIKTRGQQVTLRCSSQSGHNTVSWYQQALGQGPQFIFQYYREEENGRGNFPPRFSGLQFPNYSSELNVNALELDDSALYLCASSRMGDRVYEQYFGPGTRLTVT.

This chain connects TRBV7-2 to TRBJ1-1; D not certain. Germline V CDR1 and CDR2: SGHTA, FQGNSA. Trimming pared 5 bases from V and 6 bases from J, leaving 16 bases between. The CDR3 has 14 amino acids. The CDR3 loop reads CASSVLPGTPEAFF. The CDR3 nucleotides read TGTGCCAGCAGCGTCCTGCCAGGCACCCCTGAAGCTTTCTTT.

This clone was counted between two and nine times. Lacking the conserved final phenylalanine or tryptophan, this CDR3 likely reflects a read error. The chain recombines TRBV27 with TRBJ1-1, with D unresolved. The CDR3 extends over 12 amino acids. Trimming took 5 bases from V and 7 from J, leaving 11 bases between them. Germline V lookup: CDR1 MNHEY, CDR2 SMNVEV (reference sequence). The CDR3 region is CASSDRGREAFV. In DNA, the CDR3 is TGTGCCAGCAGTGACCGCGGGCGTGAAGCTTTCGTT.

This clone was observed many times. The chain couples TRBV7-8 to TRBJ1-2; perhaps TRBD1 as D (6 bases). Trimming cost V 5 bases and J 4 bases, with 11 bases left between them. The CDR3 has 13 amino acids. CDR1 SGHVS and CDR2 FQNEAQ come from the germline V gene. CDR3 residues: CASSPGQLYGYTF. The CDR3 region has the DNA TGTGCCAGCAGCCCCGGACAGCTCTATGGCTACACCTTC.